These 15 T cell receptor beta chains were all obtained from the same sample, sequenced in a study of blood T cell repertoires in COVID-19. The table came from immunoSEQ multiplex PCR; TCRdb's copy has only in-frame clones and leaves some out. Seen here are fewer than 95,000 clones, over 65% observed once, and the top ten hold around 3.9%. Material: peripheral blood. The receptors originated from a man between 65 and 85 years old with COVID-19, enrolled during active disease.

The gene calls are TRBV25-1 and TRBJ2-1; 13 nucleotides agree with TRBD2. The CDR3 runs 15 residues. Per germline, CDR1 MGHDK and CDR2 SYGVNS. Trimming removed 2 bases from V and 10 bases from J; junction bases left unmatched: 5. The CDR3 spells CASSEVPGLAGEQFF. In nucleotides, the CDR3 is TGTGCCAGCAGTGAAGTGCCGGGACTAGCGGGAGAGCAGTTCTTC. The full variable domain, its missing parts supplied by reference TRBV25-1 and TRBJ2-1, is EADIYQTPRYLVIGTGKKITLECSQTMGHDKMYWYQQDPGMELHLIHYSYGVNSTEKGDLSSESTVSRIRTEHFPLTLESARPSHTSQYLCASSEVPGLAGEQFFGPGTRLTVL.

This clone was seen a few times. The rearrangement links TRBV27 to TRBJ1-5; maybe TRBD1 (6 bases). Trimming removed 5 bases from V and 6 bases from J, with 14 bases in between. The CDR3 covers 14 residues. Germline V gene data show CDR1 as MNHEY and CDR2 as SMNVEV (reference sequence). This CDR3 is CASSPRGGGQPQHF. In DNA form, the CDR3 reads TGTGCCAGCAGTCCAAGGGGGGGCGGTCAGCCCCAGCATTTT.

The chain is built from TRBV29-1 and TRBJ1-1; 8 bases line up with TRBD1. The CDR3 is 14 amino acids. The V segment lost 4 bases and the J segment 5 bases; nucleotides outside the gene matches: 9. Germline loops: CDR1 SQVTM, CDR2 ANQGSEA. For the CDR3, the DNA is TGCAGCGTTGCTCAGGGGGCGGAAAGGACTGAAGCTTTCTTT. The encoded protein is CSVAQGAERTEAFF.

The chain employs TRBV19 and TRBJ1-1, with 11 bases that match TRBD1. The CDR3 contains 16 residues. Germline CDR1 LNHDA, CDR2 SQIVND (reference sequence). V was clipped by 5 bases and J by 6 bases; unmatched bases: 11. The CDR3 DNA follows: TGTGCCAGTAGTCCCCGGACAGGGGGCATGTTAGCTGAAGCTTTCTTT. The encoded protein is CASSPRTGGMLAEAFF. Together with reference TRBV19 and TRBJ1-1, the CDR3 gives the full variable domain: DGGITQSPKYLFRKEGQNVTLSCEQNLNHDAMYWYRQDPGQGLRLIYYSQIVNDFQKGDIAEGYSVSREKKESFPLTVTSAQKNPTAFYLCASSPRTGGMLAEAFFGQGTRLTVV.

This clone showed up just a few times. The rearrangement uses TRBV7-9 and TRBJ2-7, with TRBD1 matching over 8 bases. Germline lookup yields CDR1 SEHNR and CDR2 FQNEAQ (reference sequence). This CDR3 contains 15 residues. The V gene end was trimmed by 5 bases and the J gene end by 0 bases; junction bases not matched to a gene: 6. The CDR3 coding sequence is TGTGCCAGCAGCCCTAGGGACAGGAGCTCCTACGAGCAGTACTTC. Translating it yields CASSPRDRSSYEQYF.

This clone has only one observation. J is TRBJ2-7 and V is TRBV6-5, with D possibly matching TRBD2 (6 bases). The germline V gene encodes CDR1 MNHEY and CDR2 SVGAGI. The CDR3 is 16 amino acids. Deletions cut 0 bases from V and 7 bases from J, with 19 bases between. In DNA, the CDR3 is TGTGCCAGCAGTTACTCGATCGGGGGAGTAGAACGGGAGCAGTACTTC. Translation: CASSYSIGGVEREQYF.

This CDR3 is CASSSGVQPQHF. The CDR3, as DNA: TGTGCCAGCAGTTCAGGGGTGCAGCCCCAGCATTTT. This chain uses TRBV28 with TRBJ1-5; D perhaps matches TRBD1 (6 bases). This CDR3 region has 12 residues. Trimming cost V 4 bases and J 7 bases, with 8 bases left between them. Germline V gives CDR1 MDHEN, CDR2 SYDVKM.

In its sample, this clone was seen once. This chain connects TRBV6-5 to TRBJ1-4; TRBD1 agrees at 7 bases. CDR3 length: 14 residues. V lost 4 bases and J lost 5; bases outside the gene matches: 4. The germline CDR1 and CDR2 sequences are MNHEY and SVGAGI. This CDR3 reads CASSSGQRNEKLFF. CDR3 bases: TGTGCCAGCAGTTCGGGACAGAGGAATGAAAAACTGTTTTTT.

The V and J genes are TRBV5-4 and TRBJ2-5, with a weak D call TRBD2 (6 bases). The V gene's germline CDR1 is SGHNT and CDR2 YYREEE (reference sequence). V shed 4 bases and J shed 1 base, with 14 bases lying between them. This CDR3 region has 15 residues. The CDR3 region is CASSPGGSGQETQYF. For the CDR3, the DNA is TGTGCCAGCAGCCCCGGGGGTTCAGGCCAAGAGACCCAGTACTTC.

The V gene is TRBV7-3, the J gene TRBJ2-7, with 7 bases lining up with TRBD1. Trimming cost V 7 bases and J 5 bases; bases outside gene matches: 11. This CDR3 has 14 residues. CDR1 and CDR2 (germline): SGHTA, FQGTGA. The DNA for the CDR3 is TGTGCCAGCAAATTGACCGAGGGGGCGCACGAGCAGTACTTC. As protein: CASKLTEGAHEQYF. The whole variable domain, filled in from reference TRBV7-3 and TRBJ2-7, reads GAGVSQTPSNKVTEKGKYVELRCDPISGHTALYWYRQSLGQGPEFLIYFQGTGAADDSGLPNDRFFAVRPEGSVSTLKIQRTERGDSAVYLCASKLTEGAHEQYFGPGTRLTVT.

This chain joins TRBV19 and TRBJ2-7; TRBD2 agrees at 12 bases. Unmatched junction bases numbered 11, after V lost 8 bases and J lost 6 bases. CDR3 size: 15 residues. Germline V gene lookup returns CDR1 LNHDA and CDR2 SQIVND (reference sequence). CDR3 coding DNA: TGTGCCAGTTCGAAACTAGCGGGAGGAAAAGGCGAGCAGTACTTC. It translates to CASSKLAGGKGEQYF.

The chain uses TRBV7-8 and TRBJ2-1; tentative D call: TRBD1 (5 bases). This CDR3 region has 13 residues. Germline V lookup: CDR1 SGHVS, CDR2 FQNEAQ. The V end lost 5 bases, the J end lost 8 bases, and 13 bases lay between the germline ends. The CDR3 region has the DNA TGTGCCAGCAGCCTCGACAGATTGTATGAGCAGTTCTTC. Its protein is CASSLDRLYEQFF. Together with reference TRBV7-8 and TRBJ2-1, the CDR3 gives the full variable domain: GAGVSQSPRYKVAKRGQDVALRCDPISGHVSLFWYQQALGQGPEFLTYFQNEAQLDKSGLPSDRFFAERPEGSVSTLKIQRTQQEDSAVYLCASSLDRLYEQFFGPGTRLTVL.

The chain's CDR3 is CASSQGQGNSPLHF. In nucleotides, the CDR3 is TGTGCCAGCAGCCAGGGACAGGGAAATTCACCCCTCCACTTT. The chain has TRBV3-1 (or the pseudogene TRBV3-2) and TRBJ1-6; 9 bases are a match to TRBD1. Germline V gene sequence: CDR1 LGHDT, CDR2 YNNKEL (reference sequence). V gave up 3 bases and J gave up 7 bases; unmatched junction bases: 1. The CDR3 spans 14 residues.

As to this clone: Given a much more abundant clone one base away, this may be a read error. The CDR3 reads CASSLERGYTF. CDR3 nucleotides: TGTGCCAGCAGCTTGGAGCGGGGCTACACCTTC. The rearrangement links TRBV5-6 to TRBJ1-2, with no clear D. Trimming took off 0 bases at V and 8 bases at J, with 5 bases between the two ends. CDR3 length equals 11 residues. Germline V lookup: CDR1 SGHDT, CDR2 YYEEEE.

This sequence joins TRBV11-3 and TRBJ1-1; 8 nucleotides match TRBD1. The CDR3 covers 13 residues. Germline CDR1 and CDR2: SGHNT and YENEEA. Trimming removed 5 bases from V and 6 bases from J; junction bases left unmatched: 5. The CDR3 spells CASSTVQGAEAFF. The CDR3 coding sequence is TGTGCCAGCAGCACAGTACAGGGGGCTGAAGCTTTCTTT.